This T cell receptor beta chain derives from a study of untreated major depressive disorder. Findings and limits, study-wide: TRBV25-01 and TRBV02-01 usage differences were not statistically significant. Sequencing comparisons covered only three preselected Vbeta families.

Concerning this clone itself: Its specificity is not known.

The CDR3 sequence is 14 residues long. With V trimmed by 11 bases and J by 5 bases, 11 bases remained unmatched. Germline V gene lookup returns CDR1 MNHNS and CDR2 SASEGT. Magnetic negative selection enriched CD4+ T cells from thawed PBMCs. Some clones are missing from TCRdb's copy, which holds only in-frame ones; the method was immunoSEQ multiplex PCR. The data contain about 21,000 clones, nearly 90% of them seen just once; the ten biggest clones take up around 0.5%. What was sequenced was CD4+ T cells from PBMCs. This clonotype was obtained from a woman in her forties in good health. The V gene is TRBV6-1, the J gene TRBJ2-2; the match to TRBD2 covers 7 bases. In nucleotides, the CDR3 is TGTGCCTTGTCAAGATTGGGGGGGACCGGGGAGCTGTTTTTT. It translates to CALSRLGGTGELFF.